This T cell receptor (beta chain) was identified during a study of blood T cell repertoires in COVID-19. Overall study context: Acute and convalescent COVID-19 samples came from the United States, Italy and Spain.

V shed 6 bases and J shed 10 bases, with 19 bases lying between them. CDR1 MNHEY and CDR2 SMNVEV come from the germline V gene (reference sequence). This CDR3 is 13 amino acids long. Original analysis: Reference gene primers were amplified, and this amplification served to estimate nucleated cell counts. Profiling relied on immunoSEQ multiplex PCR, and the TCRdb table lists in-frame clones only, not all of them. V and J calls and clone size are given by that table; D and trimming were obtained from the DNA. The sample holds over 150,000 clones, more than 75% seen once. The J gene is TRBJ2-7, the V gene TRBV27, with a possible D match to TRBD2 (5 bases). The TCR originated in a young woman who had recovered from COVID-19. The sequenced sample was peripheral blood. The CDR3 DNA is TGTGCCAGCAGCACTGGTGGGAGAGAAAGTCAGTACGTC. It translates to CASSTGGRESQYV.